The next 7 T cell receptor beta chains were all read from a single sample in a study of T-cell memory formation after mild COVID-19. TCRdb re-analysed the 5' RACE reads in MiXCR, keeping a single row per CDR3 protein. The data contain just over 200,000 distinct CDR3 sequences, about 9.2% of them singletons. The sample comprised PBMCs or a T cell subset sorted from them (not recorded which). The receptors were sampled from a young man who had mild COVID-19 (a few samples of this study predate the infection). Cell type and time point are not known.

This chain links TRBV18 with TRBJ1-5; 12 nucleotides line up with TRBD1. The CDR3 runs 15 residues. With V trimmed by 5 bases and J by 6 bases, 5 bases remained unmatched. CDR1 is KGHSH and CDR2 is LQKENI in the germline V gene. The CDR3 coding sequence is TGTGCCAGCTCAGCGGGGACAGGGGGCATTCAGCCCCAGCATTTT. Amino acids: CASSAGTGGIQPQHF.

This chain joins TRBV7-9 and TRBJ2-7; 10 bases agree with TRBD1. The ends lost 3 bases at V and 6 bases at J; junction bases unmatched: 2. This CDR3 has 13 amino acids. Per the germline V gene, CDR1 is SEHNR and CDR2 is FQNEAQ (reference sequence). The CDR3 bases are TGTGCCAGCAGCTTGACAGGGGGCGTCGAGCAGTACGTC. Translated: CASSLTGGVEQYV.

This clonotype appeared many times. The V gene is TRBV4-2, the J gene TRBJ2-1; 9 positions agree with TRBD1. This CDR3 is 18 amino acids long. Germline CDR1 reads LGHNA; CDR2 reads YNFKEQ. The junction had 13 bases not matched to a gene; V was cut back by 4 bases and J by 3 bases. The CDR3 loop is CASSPEEGPDRGYNEQFF. CDR3 coding DNA: TGTGCCAGCAGCCCGGAGGAGGGACCGGACAGGGGCTACAATGAGCAGTTCTTC.

This clonotype was recorded at least ten times. The chain employs TRBV5-1 and TRBJ2-1, with D possibly matching TRBD2 (6 bases). The V gene lost 0 bases and the J gene lost 0 bases, with 7 bases spanning the gap. The CDR3 sequence is 15 residues long. CDR1 is SGHRS and CDR2 is YFSETQ in the germline V gene. The CDR3 nucleotides read TGCGCCAGCAGCTTGGGGGGGGTCTCCTACAATGAGCAGTTCTTC. Residues: CASSLGGVSYNEQFF.

This clonotype was found a few times. The chain employs TRBV5-1 and TRBJ1-6; TRBD1 matches at 7 bases. The V and J ends lost 2 bases and 5 bases, in that order; junction bases with no gene match: 4. The germline V gene encodes CDR1 SGHRS and CDR2 YFSETQ. This CDR3 contains 15 residues. In DNA, the CDR3 is TGCGCCAGCAGCTTCCGGGACAGCAATAATTCACCCCTCCACTTT. Translating it yields CASSFRDSNNSPLHF.

A few counts support this clonotype. The chain links TRBV28 to TRBJ1-1; D is uncertain. Trimming took off 2 bases at V and 8 bases at J, with 18 bases between the two ends. The CDR3 runs to 15 residues. CDR1 MDHEN and CDR2 SYDVKM come from the germline V gene. The CDR3 bases are TGTGCCAGCAGTTTACCTCCCCACGGAAGACGAGAAGCTTTCTTT. It yields the protein CASSLPPHGRREAFF.

This clonotype was found a few times. This rearrangement joins TRBV7-9 to TRBJ2-2; the match to TRBD2 covers 12 bases. The J segment lost 5 bases and the V segment lost 2 bases, leaving 6 bases of the junction unmatched. The CDR3 has 17 amino acids. Germline CDR1 is SEHNR and CDR2 is FQNEAQ (reference sequence). Here the CDR3 reads CASSLTKTSGGTGELFF. The DNA for the CDR3 is TGTGCCAGCAGCTTAACTAAGACTAGCGGGGGTACCGGGGAGCTGTTTTTT.